This is a list of T cell receptor beta chains from one sample in a study of PD-1 blockade in classical Hodgkin lymphoma. The protocol was immunoSEQ multiplex PCR, while the TCRdb copy is restricted to in-frame clones and leaves out a portion. The sample lists some 60,000 clones; roughly nine tenths were seen once. The material was peripheral blood mononuclear cells (PBMCs), obtained at baseline. All receptors come from a human donor with classical Hodgkin lymphoma. Both conserved end residues are part of each CDR3. D genes are given only for firm matches. Some rows have no size entry. The others give once, few or many, or a class for an expanded clone.

D	V	size	J	CDR3	DNA
NA	TRBV5-8	NA	TRBJ2-5	CATTGSGLQETQYF	TGTGCCACCACCGGGTCGGGGTTACAAGAGACCCAGTACTTC
NA	TRBV10-3	few	TRBJ1-5	CAISEDSNSNQPQHF	TGTGCCATCAGTGAAGACTCCAACTCCAATCAGCCCCAGCATTTT
NA	TRBV6-5	NA	TRBJ2-5	CASSSQGGGETQYF	TGTGCCAGCAGTTCACAGGGAGGGGGAGAGACCCAGTACTTC
NA	TRBV7-8	NA	TRBJ2-5	CASSSPELLLETQYF	TGTGCCAGCAGCTCACCCGAGTTATTACTAGAGACCCAGTACTTC
TRBD1	TRBV30	NA	TRBJ2-7	CAWTFGQGLDEQYF	TGTGCCTGGACTTTTGGACAGGGGCTTGACGAGCAGTACTTC
NA	TRBV29-1	NA	TRBJ1-2	CSVVRDSVNYGYTF	TGCAGCGTTGTACGTGACAGTGTCAACTATGGCTACACCTTC
NA	TRBV19	NA	TRBJ1-5	CASSRTGYSNQPQHF	TGTGCCAGTAGTCGGACCGGATATAGCAATCAGCCCCAGCATTTT
NA	TRBV27	NA	TRBJ1-1	CASSLLGSAEAFF	TGTGCCAGCAGTTTACTAGGGTCGGCTGAAGCTTTCTTT
NA	TRBV2	NA	TRBJ1-5	CASSGTTGWDSNQPQHF	TGTGCCAGCAGCGGAACCACAGGGTGGGATAGCAATCAGCCCCAGCATTTT
NA	TRBV7-9	NA	TRBJ1-4	CASRPDGGTNEKLFF	TGTGCCAGCAGGCCCGACGGGGGGACTAATGAAAAACTGTTTTTT
TRBD1	TRBV2	once	TRBJ1-2	CASTRTGGYGYTF	TGTGCCAGCACAAGGACAGGGGGGTATGGCTACACCTTC